This TCR beta chain was identified in a study of T cells in tuberculosis. Background on the study: The T cells targeted glucose monomycolate, a mycobacterial lipid, via CD1B. A South African cohort included IGRA-negative adolescents, latently infected IGRA-positive adolescents and adults with active tuberculosis.

The CDR3 length is 14 residues. V lost 7 bases and J lost 0, with 10 bases in between. In germline, CDR1 is MNHEY, CDR2 SVGAGI. Points on this clone: The antigen remains unidentified.

Study conclusions and caveats: GEM motif frequencies gave approximately 70% accuracy; the GMM repertoire gave about 90%.

At study entry, adolescents had tuberculin skin tests and IGRA screening. The data were produced by immunoSEQ multiplex PCR, yet TCRdb's version contains in-frame clones alone and is incomplete. The repertoire includes 35,000 to 45,000 clones, 94% of them detected once, and about 2% sits in the top ten. The gene calls are TRBV6-5 and TRBJ2-1, with no clear D. This receptor was taken from a donor aged 10-35 years with latent tuberculosis or without tuberculosis infection. Some clones in this sample may be carry-over from other donors' samples. The sequencing sample was made of PBMCs. CDR3 protein: CASTDGGSYNEQFF. The CDR3 coding sequence is TGTGCCAGCACCGACGGCGGCTCCTACAATGAGCAGTTCTTC.